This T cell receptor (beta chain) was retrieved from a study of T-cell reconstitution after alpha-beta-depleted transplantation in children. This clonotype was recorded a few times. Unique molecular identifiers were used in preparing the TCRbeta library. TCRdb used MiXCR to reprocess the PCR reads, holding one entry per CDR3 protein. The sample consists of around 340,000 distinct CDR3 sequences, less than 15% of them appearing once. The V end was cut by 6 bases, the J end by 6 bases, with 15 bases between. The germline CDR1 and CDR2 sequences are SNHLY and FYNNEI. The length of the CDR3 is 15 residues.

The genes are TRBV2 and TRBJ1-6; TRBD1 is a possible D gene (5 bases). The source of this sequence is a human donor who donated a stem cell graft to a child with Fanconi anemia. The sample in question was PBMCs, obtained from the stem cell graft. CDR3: CASRMSGIGNSPLHF. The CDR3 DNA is TGTGCCAGCAGGATGTCAGGGATTGGTAATTCACCCCTCCACTTT.